Presented here are 3 T cell receptor beta chains from one specimen sequenced in a study of control samples from healthy donors and cancer patients. Profiling relied on immunoSEQ multiplex PCR, and the TCRdb table lists in-frame clones only, not all of them. The table has around 82,000 clones, 70% to 90% seen once. The sample taken for sequencing was blood. These receptors all stem from a man aged 50-60 years in good health.

The chain links TRBV27 to TRBJ1-1; unclear D gene. V was clipped by 5 bases and J by 3 bases, with 13 bases between them. The CDR3 extends over 14 amino acids. From germline, CDR1 is MNHEY and CDR2 SMNVEV (reference sequence). CDR3 loop: CASSRHDGDTEAFF. CDR3 bases: TGTGCCAGCAGTCGTCACGACGGGGACACTGAAGCTTTCTTT.

V usage is TRBV9 and J usage is TRBJ1-1; D remains ambiguous. CDR3 length: 13 amino acids. CDR1 is SGDLS and CDR2 is YYNGEE in the germline V gene. V was trimmed by 6 bases and J by 1 base, leaving 10 bases between them. CDR3 DNA sequence: TGTGCCAGCACGTGGCAGGAGAACACTGAAGCTTTCTTT. This gives the protein CASTWQENTEAFF. The full variable domain, in which reference TRBV9 and TRBJ1-1 provide the parts outside the CDR3, is DSGVTQTPKHLITATGQRVTLRCSPRSGDLSVYWYQQSLDQGLQFLIQYYNGEERAKGNILERFSAQQFPDLHSELNLSSLELGDSALYFCASTWQENTEAFFGQGTRLTVV.

In nucleotides, the CDR3 is TGTGCCAGCAGCTCATCGGGACTAGCGGTCACCGGGGAGCTGTTTTTT. Protein: CASSSSGLAVTGELFF. The J gene is TRBJ2-2, the V gene TRBV5-4; TRBD2 matches at 11 bases. J gave up 4 bases and V 3 bases, and 5 bases lay outside the gene matches. This CDR3 comprises 16 residues. Germline V CDR1 and CDR2: SGHNT, YYREEE (reference sequence).